A selection of T cell receptor beta chains follows, all from one sample in a study of regulatory T cells in long-lasting Graves disease. In TCRdb, the multiplex PCR reads were re-called with MiXCR into one record per CDR3 protein. The table shows 400,000 or so distinct CDR3 sequences, with 20% to 25% occurring only once. The specimen comprised peripheral blood mononuclear cells (PBMCs), sampled when the disease was refractory, from a patient treated with antithyroid drugs. These receptors were obtained from a female donor with Graves disease. CDR3s include the opening cysteine and the closing phenylalanine or tryptophan. Each record gives: D gene, J gene, V gene, CDR3 length, clone size, CDR3 protein, CDR3 DNA. The D gene is left open where the match is weak. Clone sizes are given selectively: once, few, many, or a class where the clone is expanded.

- TRBJ2-7 TRBV29-1 12 few CSVVLDPYEQYF TGCAGCGTTGTATTGGATCCCTACGAGCAGTACTTC
- TRBJ1-2 TRBV7-2 15 many CASSLDAGVGDRYTF TGTGCCAGCAGCTTAGATGCAGGGGTAGGAGACCGCTACACCTTC
- TRBJ2-7 TRBV29-1 12 many CSVRGQTYEQYF TGCAGCGTTCGAGGACAGACCTACGAGCAGTACTTC
- TRBJ2-6 TRBV30 15 once CAWSVGVPGANVLTF TGTGCCTGGAGTGTCGGTGTGCCTGGGGCCAACGTCCTGACTTTC
- TRBJ1-5 TRBV27 15 - CASSAQGRKNQPQHF TGTGCCAGCAGCGCCCAGGGTAGGAAAAATCAGCCCCAGCATTTT
TRBD1 TRBJ1-3 TRBV28 14 few CASSFRQGGNTIYF TGTGCCAGCAGTTTTCGACAGGGGGGAAACACCATATATTTT
- TRBJ1-5 TRBV30 12 few CAWSNGGKPQHF TGTGCCTGGAGCAACGGAGGGAAGCCCCAGCATTTT
- TRBJ2-2 TRBV11-2 14 many CASSLGDDTGELFF TGTGCCAGCAGCTTAGGGGACGACACCGGGGAGCTGTTTTTT
TRBD2 TRBJ2-7 TRBV2 15 many CASRFLSGSSYEQYF TGTGCCAGCAGGTTCTTGAGCGGGAGCTCCTACGAGCAGTACTTC
- TRBJ1-1 TRBV7-9 13 many CASRRIGFFEAFF TGTGCCAGCAGGCGTATAGGGTTTTTTGAAGCTTTCTTT
TRBD1 TRBJ1-6 TRBV6-1 13 - CASSRDSYSPLHF TGTGCCAGCAGCCGGGACAGCTATTCACCCCTCCACTTT
- TRBJ2-2 TRBV28 14 - CASSFRAVTGELFF TGTGCCAGCAGTTTCAGGGCGGTCACCGGGGAGCTGTTTTTT
TRBD2 TRBJ2-7 TRBV18 14 many CASSPGLADYEQYF TGTGCCAGCAGCCCCGGACTAGCGGACTACGAGCAGTACTTC
TRBD2 TRBJ2-5 TRBV2 16 few CASKPPRGAGEETQYF TGTGCCAGCAAGCCCCCGAGAGGGGCGGGAGAAGAGACCCAGTACTTC
- TRBJ2-7 TRBV28 15 many CASTPLPAVSYEQYF TGTGCCAGCACCCCGCTACCAGCGGTCTCCTACGAGCAGTACTTC
- TRBJ2-5 TRBV7-2 15 few CASSSGGGGQETQYF TGTGCCAGCAGCTCAGGGGGGGGGGGCCAAGAGACCCAGTACTTC
- TRBJ1-2 TRBV12-3/TRBV12-4 14 - CASSSGGDGYGYTF TGTGCCAGCAGTTCCGGGGGCGACGGCTATGGCTACACCTTC
TRBD2 TRBJ2-3 TRBV20-1 14 few CSANKREYPDTQYF TGCAGTGCCAATAAGCGGGAGTATCCAGATACGCAGTATTTT
- TRBJ1-1 TRBV19 13 many CASMITRNTEAFF TGTGCCAGTATGATAACCAGGAACACTGAAGCTTTCTTT
- TRBJ1-2 TRBV6-1 12 many CASSQLGAGYTF TGTGCCAGCAGCCAACTGGGGGCTGGCTACACCTTC
- TRBJ2-7 TRBV6-1 13 few CASTETLPGIAYF TGTGCCAGCACCGAAACCCTTCCGGGGATCGCGTACTTC
TRBD1 TRBJ1-2 TRBV14 13 few CASSVRTGSGYTF TGTGCCAGCAGCGTACGGACAGGGAGTGGCTACACCTTC
TRBD1 TRBJ1-2 TRBV6-1 14 many CASSEEAGGSGYTF TGTGCCAGCAGTGAAGAAGCAGGGGGCTCTGGCTACACCTTC